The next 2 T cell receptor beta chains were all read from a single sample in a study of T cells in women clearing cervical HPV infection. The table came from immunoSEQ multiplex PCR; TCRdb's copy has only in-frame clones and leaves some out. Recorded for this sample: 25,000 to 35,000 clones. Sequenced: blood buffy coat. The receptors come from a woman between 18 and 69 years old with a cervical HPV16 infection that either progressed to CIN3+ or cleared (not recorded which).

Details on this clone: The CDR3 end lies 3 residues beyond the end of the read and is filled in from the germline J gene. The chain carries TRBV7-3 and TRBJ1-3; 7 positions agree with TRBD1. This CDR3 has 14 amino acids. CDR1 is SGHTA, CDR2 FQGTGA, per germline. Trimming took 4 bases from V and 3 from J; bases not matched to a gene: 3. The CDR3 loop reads CASSSGQYGNTIYF. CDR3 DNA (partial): TGTGCCAGCAGCTCGGGACAGTATGGAAACACC.

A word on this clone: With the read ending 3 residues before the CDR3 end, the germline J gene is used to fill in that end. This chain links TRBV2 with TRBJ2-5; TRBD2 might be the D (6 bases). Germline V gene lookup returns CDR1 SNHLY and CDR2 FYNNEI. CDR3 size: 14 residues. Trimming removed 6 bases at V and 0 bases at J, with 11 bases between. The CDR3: CASRLADYQETQYF. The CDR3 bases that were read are TGTGCCAGCAGACTAGCCGATTACCAAGAGACC.